These 27 T cell receptor beta chains share one sample of origin, sequenced in a study of blood T cell repertoires in COVID-19. Assay used: immunoSEQ multiplex PCR; TCRdb lists only in-frame clones, some missing. The data show almost 250,000 clones, roughly 82% seen once. Sequencing was performed on peripheral blood. These receptors were obtained from a woman of 80 years or more with COVID-19, enrolled during active disease.

This chain connects TRBV5-5 to TRBJ2-1; no firm D call. The CDR3 length is 15 residues. Trimming removed 0 bases from V and 8 bases from J, with 15 bases in between. CDR1 SGHKS and CDR2 YYEKEE come from the germline V gene (reference sequence). CDR3 coding DNA: TGTGCCAGCAGCTTGGATCCTTCTATGGTGGATGAGCAGTTCTTC. This gives the protein CASSLDPSMVDEQFF.

V gene TRBV12-3 or TRBV12-4 combines with J gene TRBJ2-5; D call uncertain. The CDR3 sequence is 11 residues long. V lost 5 bases, J lost 5 bases, and 6 bases lay in between. This CDR3 reads CASSLGETQYF. Written as DNA, the CDR3 is TGTGCCAGCAGTCTCGGGGAGACCCAGTACTTC.

J is TRBJ1-3 and V is TRBV30, with 8 bases matching TRBD1. The ends lost 0 bases at V and 5 bases at J; junction bases unmatched: 3. The CDR3 sequence is 14 residues long. Germline V lookup: CDR1 GTSNPN, CDR2 SVGIG (reference sequence). The CDR3 loop is CAWSVTGARNTIYF. CDR3 in DNA: TGTGCCTGGAGTGTGACAGGGGCCAGAAACACCATATATTTT.

This sequence joins TRBV29-1 and TRBJ1-1, with D hard to call. The length of the CDR3 is 13 residues. V dropped 4 bases and J dropped 0 bases, with 9 bases sitting between them. The V gene's germline CDR1 is SQVTM and CDR2 ANQGSEA. CDR3 amino acids: CSVALLVNTEAFF. The CDR3 DNA is TGCAGCGTTGCTTTATTAGTGAACACTGAAGCTTTCTTT. Drawing the rest from reference TRBV29-1 and TRBJ1-1, the complete variable domain is SAVISQKPSRDICQRGTSLTIQCQVDSQVTMMFWYRQQPGQSLTLIATANQGSEATYESGFVIDKFPISRPNLTFSTLTVSNMSPEDSSIYLCSVALLVNTEAFFGQGTRLTVV.

The rearrangement joins TRBV7-9 to TRBJ1-2, with 8 nucleotides matching TRBD1. J gave up 0 bases and V 4 bases, and 4 bases lay outside the gene matches. CDR1 and CDR2 from the germline V gene are SEHNR and FQNEAQ (reference sequence). The CDR3 is made up of 15 amino acids. The CDR3 spells CASSSDRGSNYGYTF. In nucleotides, the CDR3 is TGTGCCAGCAGCTCCGACAGGGGATCTAACTATGGCTACACCTTC.

The chain is built from TRBV28 and TRBJ2-5; 9 bases line up with TRBD2. V gave up 10 bases and J gave up 1 base; unmatched junction bases: 7. This CDR3 comprises 14 residues. Germline V CDR1 and CDR2: MDHEN, SYDVKM. In DNA form, the CDR3 reads TGTGCCATAAGGGGCGGGGGGGCCCAAGAGACCCAGTACTTC. Translated, it gives CAIRGGGAQETQYF. The full variable domain, rest sourced from reference TRBV28 and TRBJ2-5, is DVKVTQSSRYLVKRTGEKVFLECVQDMDHENMFWYRQDPGLGLRLIYFSYDVKMKEKGDIPEGYSVSREKKERFSLILESASTNQTSMYLCAIRGGGAQETQYFGPGTRLLVL.

This clone was detected only once. The chain uses TRBV6-2 or TRBV6-3 and TRBJ2-5; tentatively, D is TRBD1 (6 bases). Per the germline V gene, CDR1 is MNHEY and CDR2 is SVGEGT. This CDR3 spans 16 amino acids. Deletions cut 5 bases from V and 5 bases from J, with 21 bases between. CDR3 region: CASSQTIQGPGETQYF. The CDR3 bases are TGTGCCAGCAGTCAGACCATCCAGGGGCCAGGGGAGACCCAGTACTTC.

The CDR3 DNA sequence: TGTGCCAGCAGTTACTTTAGCGACCCCTCCTACAATGAGCAGTTCTTC. Translating it yields CASSYFSDPSYNEQFF. The chain is built from TRBV6-5 and TRBJ2-1, with D perhaps TRBD2 (5 bases). Trimming cost V 1 base and J 0 bases, with 10 bases left between them. CDR1 MNHEY and CDR2 SVGAGI come from the germline V gene. CDR3 size: 16 residues.

The chain combines TRBV30 with TRBJ2-5; TRBD1 might be the D (6 bases). The CDR3 has 13 residues. V was clipped by 8 bases and J by 5 bases, with 18 bases between them. In germline, CDR1 is GTSNPN, CDR2 SVGIG (reference sequence). The CDR3 here is CAGRRGQGETQYF. The CDR3, as DNA: TGTGCCGGAAGACGAGGGCAGGGGGAGACCCAGTACTTC.

The chain has TRBV28 and TRBJ2-3, with TRBD2 matching 14 bases. Trimming removed 7 bases from V and 0 bases from J; junction bases left unmatched: 6. The CDR3 loop spans 17 amino acids. Germline V CDR1 and CDR2: MDHEN, SYDVKM. CDR3 nucleotides: TGTGCCAGCACACGGACTAGCGGGGGGACTAGCACAGATACGCAGTATTTT. It encodes CASTRTSGGTSTDTQYF.

V and J are TRBV5-4 and TRBJ2-1, with TRBD2 as a possible D gene (6 bases). The length of the CDR3 is 16 residues. Per the germline V gene, CDR1 is SGHNT and CDR2 is YYREEE (reference sequence). V lost 4 bases, J lost 1 base, and 15 bases lay in between. In nucleotides, the CDR3 is TGTGCCAGCAGCCAACTTGCGGGGCCTTCCTACAATGAGCAGTTCTTC. As protein: CASSQLAGPSYNEQFF.

V and J are TRBV7-2 and TRBJ1-2; D perhaps matches TRBD1 (5 bases). Trimming stripped 2 bases from V and 6 bases from J, with 16 bases between. Per the germline V gene, CDR1 is SGHTA and CDR2 is FQGNSA. The CDR3 runs 15 residues. CDR3 sequence reads: CASSLPPARVDGYTF. The CDR3 coding sequence is TGTGCCAGCAGCTTACCCCCCGCCAGGGTGGATGGCTACACCTTC. The full variable domain, its missing parts supplied by reference TRBV7-2 and TRBJ1-2, is GAGVSQSPSNKVTEKGKDVELRCDPISGHTALYWYRQSLGQGLEFLIYFQGNSAPDKSGLPSDRFSAERTGGSVSTLTIQRTQQEDSAVYLCASSLPPARVDGYTFGSGTRLTVV.

This clone was detected only a few times. V and J are TRBV5-1 and TRBJ2-7; TRBD1 is a possible D gene (6 bases). The ends were cut back, 1 base at V and 0 bases at J, with 8 bases in the middle. The CDR3 extends over 14 amino acids. From germline, CDR1 is SGHRS and CDR2 YFSETQ. The CDR3, as DNA: TGCGCCAGCAGCTTGTCAGGGGCCTCCTACGAGCAGTACGTC. Translating it yields CASSLSGASYEQYV.

The V gene is TRBV29-1, the J gene TRBJ2-5; D is uncertain. The germline CDR1 and CDR2 sequences are SQVTM and ANQGSEA. Trimming left V 4 bases short and J 1 base short, with 10 bases between. The CDR3 totals 13 residues. The CDR3 sequence is CSVARQFQETQYF. The CDR3 coding sequence is TGCAGCGTTGCCCGTCAGTTCCAAGAGACCCAGTACTTC.

The chain uses TRBV7-9 and TRBJ1-1, with D uncertain. The CDR3 spans 10 residues. Germline V gene lookup returns CDR1 SEHNR and CDR2 FQNEAQ (reference sequence). Trimming stripped 3 bases from V and 8 bases from J, with 4 bases between. The CDR3 here is CASSFREAFF. CDR3 DNA: TGTGCCAGCAGCTTCAGGGAAGCTTTCTTT.

In regard to this clone: This same CDR3 is encoded by further DNA sequences in the sample. The chain couples TRBV2 to TRBJ1-2; 8 positions match TRBD1. The CDR3 covers 14 residues. Looked up from germline, CDR1 is SNHLY and CDR2 is FYNNEI. V lost 2 bases and J lost 2; bases outside the gene matches: 1. The CDR3 DNA follows: TGTGCCAGCAGTGAACAGGGGGCAAACTATGGCTACACCTTC. It is translated as CASSEQGANYGYTF. The whole variable domain, remainder taken from reference TRBV2 and TRBJ1-2, is EPEVTQTPSHQVTQMGQEVILRCVPISNHLYFYWYRQILGQKVEFLVSFYNNEISEKSEIFDDQFSVERPDGSNFTLKIRSTKLEDSAMYFCASSEQGANYGYTFGSGTRLTVV.

This chain uses TRBV6-5 with TRBJ1-2; no firm D call. The CDR3 runs 15 residues. Germline CDR1 MNHEY, CDR2 SVGAGI. The ends were cut back, 2 bases at V and 0 bases at J, with 10 bases in the middle. The CDR3 region is CASSYGGSANYGYTF. The CDR3 coding sequence is TGTGCCAGCAGTTACGGAGGGTCAGCTAACTATGGCTACACCTTC.

This clone has more than one count but fewer than ten. The chain links TRBV19 to TRBJ2-7, with TRBD2 matching over 8 bases. CDR3 length: 14 residues. With V trimmed by 10 bases and J by 0 bases, 8 bases remained unmatched. Germline V gene lookup returns CDR1 LNHDA and CDR2 SQIVND (reference sequence). The CDR3 sequence: CATPHTSGSYEQYV. CDR3 in DNA: TGTGCCACTCCCCATACTAGCGGCTCCTACGAGCAGTACGTC.

Note on this clone: This sample also contains other DNA sequences that code for the same CDR3. The V call is TRBV5-1, the J call TRBJ1-1; TRBD1 agrees at 8 bases. This CDR3 has 14 amino acids. V shed 3 bases and J 4 bases; nucleotides not matched to a gene: 5. Germline V gene sequence: CDR1 SGHRS, CDR2 YFSETQ. The CDR3 here is CASSSQGESTEAFF. The CDR3, as DNA: TGCGCCAGCAGCTCACAGGGGGAGAGCACTGAAGCTTTCTTT.

The chain is built from TRBV6-5 and TRBJ1-2; D gene uncertain. V gave up 8 bases and J gave up 2 bases, with 12 bases separating them. Germline values: CDR1 MNHEY, CDR2 SVGAGI. The CDR3 is made up of 13 amino acids. CDR3 sequence (DNA): TGTGCCAGCCGGAGGACGGGAAACTATGGCTACACCTTC. Translated, it gives CASRRTGNYGYTF.

This clone occurred once. The chain recombines TRBV30 with TRBJ1-5, with 10 bases lining up with TRBD1. Trimming cost V 5 bases and J 7 bases; bases outside gene matches: 5. The germline V gene has CDR1 GTSNPN and CDR2 SVGIG (reference sequence). The CDR3 has 13 residues. The CDR3, as DNA: TGTGCCTGGGGGACAGGGGCGGACCAGCCCCAGCATTTT. Protein product: CAWGTGADQPQHF.

V gene TRBV5-5 combines with J gene TRBJ1-1, with unresolved D. The germline V and J ends were trimmed by 2 bases and 0 bases, with 11 bases remaining between them. Germline V CDR1 and CDR2: SGHKS, YYEKEE (reference sequence). This CDR3 has 15 amino acids. CDR3 residues: CASSLAAAMNTEAFF. The DNA for the CDR3 is TGTGCCAGCAGCTTAGCGGCGGCAATGAACACTGAAGCTTTCTTT.

This clone appeared a few times. The chain couples TRBV3-1 (or the pseudogene TRBV3-2) to TRBJ2-3, with TRBD1 as a possible D gene (6 bases). V gave up 5 bases and J gave up 4 bases, with 13 bases separating them. The CDR3 has 14 residues. Germline values: CDR1 LGHDT, CDR2 YNNKEL (reference sequence). CDR3 coding DNA: TGTGCCAGCAGCTTTAGGGGGTATCCAGATACGCAGTATTTT. Amino acid sequence: CASSFRGYPDTQYF.

Here the CDR3 DNA reads TGCAGCGTCCAGAGACAGTCCTACGAGCAGTACTTC. Translating gives CSVQRQSYEQYF. The gene calls are TRBV29-1 and TRBJ2-7; perhaps TRBD1 as D (5 bases). CDR3 length: 12 amino acids. V was cut by 6 bases and J by 1 base, with 10 bases left in between. CDR1 SQVTM and CDR2 ANQGSEA come from the germline V gene.

V is TRBV28 and J is TRBJ1-2; 8 nucleotides agree with TRBD1. This CDR3 spans 13 amino acids. In germline, CDR1 is MDHEN, CDR2 SYDVKM. The J segment lost 4 bases and the V segment lost 6 bases, leaving 4 bases of the junction unmatched. CDR3 nucleotide sequence: TGTGCCAGCAGACCAGGGGGCGTCTATGGCTACACCTTC. Its translation: CASRPGGVYGYTF.

This clone was counted between two and nine times. V gene TRBV7-6 combines with J gene TRBJ2-7; 7 bases line up with TRBD1. CDR3 length: 15 amino acids. The germline CDR1 and CDR2 sequences are SGHVS and FNYEAQ. V shed 5 bases and J 4 bases; nucleotides not matched to a gene: 11. The CDR3 nucleotides read TGTGCCAGCAGCCATCCACCGGGACAGCTATACGAGCAGTACTTC. Amino acid sequence: CASSHPPGQLYEQYF.

The rearrangement uses TRBV3-1 (or the pseudogene TRBV3-2) and TRBJ2-5; 12 bases map to TRBD2. V was clipped by 1 base and J by 1 base; unmatched bases: 1. Germline-derived CDR1 and CDR2 are LGHDT and YNNKEL (reference sequence). The CDR3 runs 16 residues. Here the CDR3 reads CASSQGTSGVQETQYF. DNA of the CDR3: TGTGCCAGCAGCCAAGGGACTAGCGGGGTCCAAGAGACCCAGTACTTC.